The source of this T cell receptor beta chain is a study of blood T cell repertoires in COVID-19. The CDR3 loop spans 12 amino acids. The V end was cut by 4 bases, the J end by 6 bases, with 8 bases between. Germline loops: CDR1 SGHRS, CDR2 YFSETQ. The method was immunoSEQ multiplex PCR; TCRdb's version includes in-frame clones alone and lacks a portion of them. This sample carries 100,000 to 150,000 clones, about 82% of them seen once, and the ten largest clones take about 5.4%. Sequencing was performed on peripheral blood. The chain has TRBV5-1 and TRBJ2-1; D unclear. The TCR sequence derives from a human donor in a cohort sampled during active COVID-19. The CDR3 is CASSPPGNEQFF. The CDR3 coding sequence is TGCGCCAGCAGCCCTCCAGGCAATGAGCAGTTCTTC.